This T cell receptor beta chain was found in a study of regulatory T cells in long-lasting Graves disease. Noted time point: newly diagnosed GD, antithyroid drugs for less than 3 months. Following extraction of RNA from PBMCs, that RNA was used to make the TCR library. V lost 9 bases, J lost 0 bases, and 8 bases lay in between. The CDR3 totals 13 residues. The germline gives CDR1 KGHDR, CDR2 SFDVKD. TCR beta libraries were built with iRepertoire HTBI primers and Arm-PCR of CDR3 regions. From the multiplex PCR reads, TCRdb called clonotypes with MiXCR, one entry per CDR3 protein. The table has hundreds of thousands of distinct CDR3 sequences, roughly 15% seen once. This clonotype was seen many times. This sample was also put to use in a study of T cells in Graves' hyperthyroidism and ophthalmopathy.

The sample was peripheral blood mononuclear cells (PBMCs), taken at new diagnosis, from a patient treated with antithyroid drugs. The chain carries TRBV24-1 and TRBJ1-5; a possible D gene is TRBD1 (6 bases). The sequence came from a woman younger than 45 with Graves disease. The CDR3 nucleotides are TGTGCCACCTCAGGGGATAGCAATCAGCCCCAGCATTTT. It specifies CATSGDSNQPQHF.